A single TCR beta chain is shown here with its context. This record comes from a study of patients and donors after allogeneic stem cell transplantation. The junction had 10 bases not matched to a gene; V was cut back by 6 bases and J by 3 bases. CDR1 and CDR2 from the germline V gene are KGHSH and LQKENI. This CDR3 has 16 amino acids. TCRdb reprocessed the RT-PCR reads with MiXCR, giving one entry per CDR3 protein. The sample holds 98,000 or so distinct CDR3 sequences, roughly 37% seen once. The receptor's source is a human donor who was either an allogeneic HSCT recipient or a stem cell or donor lymphocyte infusion donor (not recorded which). It is not recorded whose cells these are; they may come from a transplant donor. Sequencing was carried out using blood, either unsorted or a sorted T cell fraction (not recorded which). This rearrangement joins TRBV18 to TRBJ1-5, with 8 positions matching TRBD1. CDR3 residues: CASSRQGAVDNQPQHF. DNA for the CDR3: TGTGCCAGCTCCAGGCAGGGGGCTGTGGACAATCAGCCCCAGCATTTT.